These 11 T cell receptor beta chains were all obtained from the same sample, sequenced in a study of shared clonotypes between healthy human individuals. Profiled with immunoSEQ multiplex PCR; TCRdb holds only in-frame clones, not every one. The sample consists of under 1,100,000 clones, around 76% of them appearing once. Sample: memory CD4+ T cells sorted from blood. As to subset: CD45RA-negative fraction. The source of these receptors is a man in his late teens or twenties in good health.

This clone was seen more than once but under ten times. The genes are TRBV15 and TRBJ1-2; 10 nucleotides align to TRBD1. This CDR3 comprises 16 residues. V lost 0 bases, J lost 3 bases, and 4 bases stayed unmatched. The germline V gene has CDR1 LNHNV and CDR2 YYDKDF (reference sequence). The CDR3 region has the DNA TGTGCCACCAGCAGAGATCAGACAGGGGGCGACTATGGCTACACCTTC. Protein product: CATSRDQTGGDYGYTF. Filled out from reference TRBV15 and TRBJ1-2, the complete variable domain reads DAMVIQNPRYQVTQFGKPVTLSCSQTLNHNVMYWYQQKSSQAPKLLFHYYDKDFNNEADTPDNFQSRRPNTSFCFLDIRSPGLGDTAMYLCATSRDQTGGDYGYTFGSGTRLTVV.

The chain employs TRBV28 and TRBJ1-6; TRBD1 matches 8 bases. V lost 4 bases to trimming and J lost 8 bases; unmatched junction nucleotides: 4. The length of the CDR3 is 14 residues. Germline V gene sequence: CDR1 MDHEN, CDR2 SYDVKM. The CDR3 coding sequence is TGTGCCAGCAGTTCCCCGACAGGGGATTCACCCCTCCACTTT. Translated, it gives CASSSPTGDSPLHF. Full variable domain (outside the CDR3, taken from reference TRBV28 and TRBJ1-6): DVKVTQSSRYLVKRTGEKVFLECVQDMDHENMFWYRQDPGLGLRLIYFSYDVKMKEKGDIPEGYSVSREKKERFSLILESASTNQTSMYLCASSSPTGDSPLHFGNGTRLTVT.

This clone turned up a few times. The V and J genes are TRBV18 and TRBJ2-1, with TRBD2 as a possible D gene (5 bases). V was clipped by 3 bases and J by 10 bases, with 16 bases between them. The CDR3 extends over 14 amino acids. Germline V CDR1 and CDR2: KGHSH, LQKENI. CDR3 region: CASSPPSGMGEQFF. The CDR3 DNA is TGTGCCAGCTCACCTCCGTCCGGGATGGGGGAGCAGTTCTTC.

The J gene is TRBJ2-6, the V gene TRBV5-1; D may match TRBD1 or TRBD2 (6 bases each). This CDR3 comprises 17 residues. Trimming left V 4 bases short and J 0 bases short, with 14 bases between. Germline CDR1 is SGHRS and CDR2 is YFSETQ. The CDR3 sequence is CASSPGAGSSGANVLTF. The CDR3 DNA follows: TGCGCCAGCAGCCCGGGGGCTGGGAGCTCTGGGGCCAACGTCCTGACTTTC.

The chain links TRBV6-1 to TRBJ1-5, with 10 bases matching TRBD1. The CDR3 consists of 15 residues. V was pared by 6 bases and J by 7 bases, with 9 bases of the junction left unmatched. Per the germline V gene, CDR1 is MNHNS and CDR2 is SASEGT. This chain's CDR3 is CASRAGTGARQPQHF. The CDR3 DNA reads as TGTGCCAGCAGGGCCGGGACAGGGGCGCGGCAGCCCCAGCATTTT.

This chain links TRBV7-2 with TRBJ2-1; no firm D call. V shed 4 bases and J shed 7 bases, with 14 bases lying between them. The CDR3 is 14 amino acids. Germline V gene data show CDR1 as SGHTA and CDR2 as FQGNSA. The DNA for the CDR3 is TGTGCCAGCAGCTCGCCCCCCCTCAGGAATGAGCAGTTCTTC. Its translation is CASSSPPLRNEQFF. The variable domain in full, completed from reference TRBV7-2 and TRBJ2-1, reads GAGVSQSPSNKVTEKGKDVELRCDPISGHTALYWYRQSLGQGLEFLIYFQGNSAPDKSGLPSDRFSAERTGGSVSTLTIQRTQQEDSAVYLCASSSPPLRNEQFFGPGTRLTVL.

This rearrangement joins TRBV28 to TRBJ1-1; D not resolved. Germline CDR1 reads MDHEN; CDR2 reads SYDVKM. V gave up 3 bases and J gave up 1 base, with 18 bases separating them. The CDR3 sequence is 17 residues long. The DNA for the CDR3 is TGTGCCAGCAGTTTCCTACGCGTGTCGGTTGGGAACACTGAAGCTTTCTTT. This encodes CASSFLRVSVGNTEAFF.

Note on this clone: Other DNA sequences of this sample code for an identical CDR3. This sequence joins TRBV6-1 and TRBJ2-5, with 8 bases that match TRBD1. CDR3 length equals 13 residues. Germline values: CDR1 MNHNS, CDR2 SASEGT. With V trimmed by 4 bases and J by 4 bases, 2 bases remained unmatched. Here the CDR3 reads CASSVQGGETQYF. The CDR3 nucleotides read TGTGCCAGCAGTGTACAGGGGGGAGAGACCCAGTACTTC.

This clone was found a few times. The chain joins TRBV7-2 to TRBJ1-5; D not certain. The CDR3 covers 14 residues. Trimming stripped 3 bases from V and 6 bases from J, with 12 bases between. CDR1 is SGHTA and CDR2 is FQGNSA in the germline V gene. The CDR3: CASSLGEPSQPQHF. CDR3 coding DNA: TGTGCCAGCAGCTTGGGTGAGCCTAGTCAGCCCCAGCATTTT. Supplemented by reference TRBV7-2 and TRBJ1-5, the full variable domain reads GAGVSQSPSNKVTEKGKDVELRCDPISGHTALYWYRQSLGQGLEFLIYFQGNSAPDKSGLPSDRFSAERTGGSVSTLTIQRTQQEDSAVYLCASSLGEPSQPQHFGDGTRLSIL.

This chain's CDR3 is CASGLSLNEQFF. CDR3 in DNA: TGTGCCAGCGGGTTAAGCCTCAATGAGCAGTTCTTC. This chain connects TRBV7-6 to TRBJ2-1; unclear D gene. The germline gives CDR1 SGHVS, CDR2 FNYEAQ. V dropped 8 bases and J dropped 6 bases, with 11 bases sitting between them. The CDR3 extends over 12 amino acids.

The chain couples TRBV25-1 to TRBJ2-1; TRBD2 matches at 11 bases. The CDR3 covers 16 residues. Germline V gene lookup returns CDR1 MGHDK and CDR2 SYGVNS. V shed 2 bases and J 3 bases; nucleotides not matched to a gene: 3. DNA of the CDR3: TGTGCCAGCAGTGAACTTACTAGCGGGAGCTACAATGAGCAGTTCTTC. Translated, it gives CASSELTSGSYNEQFF.